The TCR beta chain described here comes from a study of blood T cell repertoires in COVID-19 (dated by TCRdb to 2020 to 2021). With regard to the full study: Collaborator samples came from the United States, Italy and Spain and covered acute and convalescent phases of COVID-19. The material from the prospective study consisted of cDNA or gDNA derived from T cells, B-cell-depleted T cells, or PBMCs. Subjects who had been exposed to COVID-19, were actively infected with it, or had recovered from it provided the deeply sampled blood TCRbeta repertoires that made up the dataset. The repertoires were released in a freely available public database meant as a resource for research on the immune response to SARS-CoV-2. Samples were obtained from the ongoing ImmuneRACE study (first 160 participants) and from 1,254 subjects provided by 6 global collaborators. Sample metadata almost always included a de-identified subject ID, COVID-19 status, age in years and sex. Where available, HLA class I and class II types were obtained from metadata supplied by the sample provider rather than from assay-based typing. Findings and caveats that apply to the study as a whole: The quantity of clinical and demographic metadata differed by source and by participant and was supplied without curation.

Regarding this clone: Its antigen remains undetermined. The record has no base qualities; no much larger clone is one base away.

TCRbeta CDR3 regions were amplified from genomic DNA by means of the immunoSEQ Assay, a bias-controlled multiplex PCR. The study's own analysis went as follows. Within the assay, amplification of reference gene primers was used to estimate how many nucleated cells each sample contained. To quantify the absolute abundance of each unique TCRbeta CDR3 rearrangement, sequence reads were collapsed and filtered. For each sample, productive Simpson clonality was calculated by taking the square root of Simpson's diversity index across productive rearrangements. This immuneACCESS table, as held by TCRdb, lists in-frame sequences with V and J called but not all clones. Of the missing ones, under half trace to an unresolved V gene in checked studies; the others have no known cause. V, J and clone size derive from that table, while D and trimming were established from the DNA sequence. The sample yields about 350,000 clones; roughly 87% were counted once. 1% of the sample goes to the ten largest clones.

Enrolling through a virtual design, the prospective study's participants ranged in age from about 18 to 89 years and lived across 20 to 25 United States geographic areas. In the prospective study, participants were assigned to cohorts based on the clinical history participants reported in a screening survey and a study questionnaire. For ImmuneRACE Cohort 3, a participant was defined as recovered based on two consecutive negative NP/OP PCR tests, clearance by a healthcare professional, or resolution of symptoms. In the prospective study, whole blood, serum and a nasopharyngeal or oropharyngeal swab were collected from each participant by mobile phlebotomists. Additional blood draws and questionnaires over an approximately two-month period could optionally be provided by prospective study participants. Before DNA extraction, prospective study blood samples were shipped either frozen or at room temperature.

The CDR1 and CDR2 encoded by the germline V gene are SGHAT and FQNNGV. The junction shows trimming of 1 base on V and 6 bases on J, plus 14 bases between the germline ends. Its CDR3 holds 15 amino acids, cysteine through phenylalanine. The DNA shown is the 45-base CDR3, in frame from base 1. The receptor's source is a woman aged 25 to 45 who had recovered from COVID-19. Rearrangement joined TRBV11-2 to TRBJ2-3; the D segment could be TRBD2, given 6 matching bases. The sequenced material came from PBMCs or T cells enriched from blood (not recorded which). The CDR3 has the sequence CASSLAGREVDTQYF. The base sequence is TGTGCCAGCAGCTTAGCGGGCAGGGAGGTGGATACGCAGTATTTT.